The present TCR beta chain was sequenced within a study of blood T cell repertoires in COVID-19. Looking at the study overall: The United States, Italy and Spain supplied acute and convalescent COVID-19 samples. T cells, B-cell-depleted T cells, or PBMCs supplied cDNA or gDNA.

From germline, CDR1 is LNHDA and CDR2 SQIVND (reference sequence). The length of the CDR3 is 16 residues. V lost 1 base, J lost 6 bases, and 16 bases lay in between. As processed by the authors: Nucleated cell number was recorded as an estimate derived from reference gene primer amplification. The protocol was immunoSEQ multiplex PCR, while the TCRdb copy is restricted to in-frame clones and leaves out a portion. The V and J calls and clone size were taken over from that table, and D and trimming were inferred from the DNA. The sample includes 200,000 to 250,000 clones, about 85% of them seen just once.

Sequenced input: peripheral blood. The receptor was derived from a man between 65 and 79 years old with acute or convalescent COVID-19. J is TRBJ1-5 and V is TRBV19; D is possibly TRBD1 (6 bases). The CDR3 DNA sequence: TGTGCCAGTAGTATAGCGGGGGGCGGATCAGCTCAGCCCCAGCATTTT. Its translation is CASSIAGGGSAQPQHF.